This TCR beta chain was documented in a study of shared clonotypes between healthy human individuals. At deep level, the assay was performed. The authors split each subset's genomic DNA evenly across several immunoSEQ plates. As processed by the authors: Because ImmunoSEQ provided only junction sequences with no quality scores, the filtering differed. TCRdb keeps only in-frame clones here, not all; method: immunoSEQ multiplex PCR. Clone size and the V and J calls come from that table; the DNA yielded D and trimming. The table lists under 2.5 million clones, around 92% of them singletons, with 0.37% in the top ten. Study observations and caveats: A generally larger estimated richness was seen in naive subsets than in memory subsets.

In germline, CDR1 is MRHNA, CDR2 SNTAGT. V was shortened by 0 bases and J by 8 bases, with 3 bases between the two germline ends. This CDR3 contains 11 residues. In the case of this clone: What it recognizes is unknown.

The TCR was taken from a man between 18 and 29 years old in good health. Some clones in this sample may be carry-over from other donors' samples. The specimen sequenced was naive CD4+ T cells from PBMCs. Subset given: CD45RA+ positively selected. J is TRBJ2-3 and V is TRBV6-4; D uncertain. CDR3 region: CASSDSRTQYF. CDR3 DNA: TGTGCCAGCAGTGACTCCCGTACGCAGTATTTT.